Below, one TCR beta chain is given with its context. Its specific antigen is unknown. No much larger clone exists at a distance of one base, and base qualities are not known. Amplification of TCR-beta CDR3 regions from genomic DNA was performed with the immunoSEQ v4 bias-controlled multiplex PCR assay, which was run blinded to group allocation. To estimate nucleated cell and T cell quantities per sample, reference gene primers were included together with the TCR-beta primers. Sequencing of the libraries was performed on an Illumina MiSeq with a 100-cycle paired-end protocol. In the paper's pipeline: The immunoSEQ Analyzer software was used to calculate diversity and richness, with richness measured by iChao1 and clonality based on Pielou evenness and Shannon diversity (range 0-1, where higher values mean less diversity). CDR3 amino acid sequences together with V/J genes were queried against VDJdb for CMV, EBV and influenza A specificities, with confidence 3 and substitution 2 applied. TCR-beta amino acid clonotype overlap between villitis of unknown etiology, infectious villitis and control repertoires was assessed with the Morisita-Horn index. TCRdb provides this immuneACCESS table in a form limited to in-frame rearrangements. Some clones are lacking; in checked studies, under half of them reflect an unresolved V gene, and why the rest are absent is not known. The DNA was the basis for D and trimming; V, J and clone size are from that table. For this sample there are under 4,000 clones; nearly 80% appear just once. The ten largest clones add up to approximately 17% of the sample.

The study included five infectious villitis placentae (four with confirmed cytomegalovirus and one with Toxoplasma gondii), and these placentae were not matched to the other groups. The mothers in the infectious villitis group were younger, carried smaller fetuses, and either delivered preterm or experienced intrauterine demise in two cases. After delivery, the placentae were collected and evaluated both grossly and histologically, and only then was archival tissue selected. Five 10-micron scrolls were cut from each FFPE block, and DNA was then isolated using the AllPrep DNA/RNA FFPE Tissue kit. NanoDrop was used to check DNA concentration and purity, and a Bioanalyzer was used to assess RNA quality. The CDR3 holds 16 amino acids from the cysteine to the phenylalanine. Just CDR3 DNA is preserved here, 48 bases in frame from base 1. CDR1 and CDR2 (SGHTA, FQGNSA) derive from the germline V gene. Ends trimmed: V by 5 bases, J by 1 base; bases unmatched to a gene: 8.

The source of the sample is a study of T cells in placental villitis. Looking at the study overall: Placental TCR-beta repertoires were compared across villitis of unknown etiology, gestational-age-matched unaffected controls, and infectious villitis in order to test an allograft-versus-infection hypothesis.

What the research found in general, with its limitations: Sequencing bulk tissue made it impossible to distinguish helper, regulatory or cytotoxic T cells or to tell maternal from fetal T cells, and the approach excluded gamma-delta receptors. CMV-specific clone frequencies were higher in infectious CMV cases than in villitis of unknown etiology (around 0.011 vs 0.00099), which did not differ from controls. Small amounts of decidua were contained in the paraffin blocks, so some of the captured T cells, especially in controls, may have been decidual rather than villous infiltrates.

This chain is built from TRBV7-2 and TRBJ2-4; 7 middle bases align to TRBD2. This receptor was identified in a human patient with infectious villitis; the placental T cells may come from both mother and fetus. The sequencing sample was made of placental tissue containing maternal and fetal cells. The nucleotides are TGTGCCAGCAGCCGTCTAGCGGCAGTTGCCAAAAACATTCAGTACTTC. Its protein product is CASSRLAAVAKNIQYF. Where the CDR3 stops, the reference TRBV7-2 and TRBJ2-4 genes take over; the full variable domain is GAGVSQSPSNKVTEKGKDVELRCDPISGHTALYWYRQSLGQGLEFLIYFQGNSAPDKSGLPSDRFSAERTGGSVSTLTIQRTQQEDSAVYLCASSRLAAVAKNIQYFGAGTRLSVL.